Following are 23 T cell receptor beta chains from one sample sequenced in a study of control samples from healthy donors and cancer patients. Assay: immunoSEQ multiplex PCR; the TCRdb copy retains only in-frame clones and omits some. The sample holds 95,000 to 130,000 clones, roughly 93% seen once. Sequenced sample: blood. The source of these receptors is a man aged 25 to 40 in good health.

The V call is TRBV12-5, the J call TRBJ1-2, with 9 bases aligning to TRBD1. Germline CDR1 LGHNT, CDR2 FRNRAP. CDR3 length: 18 amino acids. Germline trimming cut 0 bases from V and 6 bases from J; bases unmatched to any gene: 14. CDR3 sequence (DNA): TGTGCTAGTGGTTTGGTCGCCGGGACAGGGCCCCCGGAGGATGGCTACACCTTC. It yields the protein CASGLVAGTGPPEDGYTF.

This chain links TRBV25-1 with TRBJ1-1; D is uncertain. The germline V gene encodes CDR1 MGHDK and CDR2 SYGVNS. V was trimmed by 5 bases and J by 1 base, leaving 11 bases between them. The CDR3 covers 14 residues. The CDR3 spells CASSPRWGNTEAFF. CDR3 DNA: TGTGCCAGCAGTCCGAGGTGGGGGAACACTGAAGCTTTCTTT.

The chain employs TRBV4-1 and TRBJ2-3; weak D call: TRBD2 (6 bases). The length of the CDR3 is 12 residues. The germline V gene encodes CDR1 MGHRA and CDR2 YSYEKL. Trimming cost V 3 bases and J 6 bases, with 7 bases left between them. The CDR3 is CASSHLADTQYF. As DNA, the CDR3 is TGCGCCAGCAGCCACCTAGCGGATACGCAGTATTTT.

The gene calls are TRBV7-2 and TRBJ2-3; D uncertain. V shed 1 base and J shed 1 base, with 9 bases lying between them. This CDR3 region has 15 residues. CDR1 is SGHTA and CDR2 is FQGNSA in the germline V gene. The CDR3 loop is CASSLGQRRTDTQYF. The CDR3 DNA sequence: TGTGCCAGCAGCTTAGGCCAACGCCGCACAGATACGCAGTATTTT.

As concerns this clone: Other nucleotide sequences in the sample specify the same CDR3. The V call is TRBV4-1, the J call TRBJ1-6; no definite D call. This CDR3 has 16 residues. The germline CDR1 and CDR2 sequences are MGHRA and YSYEKL. V was cut by 0 bases and J by 0 bases, with 6 bases left in between. The CDR3 nucleotides read TGCGCCAGCAGCCAAGACAGGAGCTCCTATAATTCACCCCTCCACTTT. As protein: CASSQDRSSYNSPLHF.

The V and J genes are TRBV27 and TRBJ2-1, with D uncertain. The CDR3 is 14 amino acids. Germline V gene lookup returns CDR1 MNHEY and CDR2 SMNVEV (reference sequence). Trimming removed 3 bases at V and 5 bases at J, with 11 bases between. The CDR3 DNA sequence: TGTGCCAGCAGTTTGGTAATGTCGGACAATGAGCAGTTCTTC. Protein sequence: CASSLVMSDNEQFF.

V and J are TRBV6-5 and TRBJ1-2; 8 nucleotides match TRBD1. This CDR3 contains 13 residues. J gave up 2 bases and V 6 bases, and 2 bases lay outside the gene matches. Germline CDR1 is MNHEY and CDR2 is SVGAGI. CDR3 DNA sequence: TGTGCCAGCAGCGGACAGGGAAACTATGGCTACACCTTC. This codes for CASSGQGNYGYTF.

V usage is TRBV7-9 and J usage is TRBJ1-2; D perhaps matches TRBD1 (5 bases). The CDR3 runs 16 residues. The germline V gene encodes CDR1 SEHNR and CDR2 FQNEAQ (reference sequence). Trimming stripped 5 bases from V and 4 bases from J, with 20 bases between. CDR3 bases: TGTGCCAGCAGCATAGATGAGGGGTGGGCGATCTATGGCTACACCTTC. The encoded protein is CASSIDEGWAIYGYTF.

This sequence joins TRBV5-4 and TRBJ2-5, with TRBD2 matching 7 bases. The CDR3 sequence is 15 residues long. With V trimmed by 0 bases and J by 5 bases, 7 bases remained unmatched. Germline loops: CDR1 SGHNT, CDR2 YYREEE (reference sequence). The CDR3 loop is CASSLVGGVRETQYF. The DNA of the CDR3 is TGTGCCAGCAGCTTGGTGGGGGGGGTCCGGGAGACCCAGTACTTC.

The gene calls are TRBV7-2 and TRBJ1-6; perhaps TRBD1 as D (6 bases). This CDR3 contains 16 residues. The V gene's germline CDR1 is SGHTA and CDR2 FQGNSA. V lost 1 base and J 7 bases, leaving 14 bases between the germline ends. CDR3 loop: CASSLEAARGNSPLHF. The DNA for the CDR3 is TGTGCCAGCAGCTTAGAGGCGGCCAGGGGAAATTCACCCCTCCACTTT.

The chain carries TRBV4-2 and TRBJ2-3; D possibly corresponds to TRBD2 (6 bases). This CDR3 is built from 17 residues. V lost 3 bases to trimming and J lost 5 bases, with 21 bases between them. The germline gives CDR1 LGHNA, CDR2 YNFKEQ. This chain's CDR3 is CASSQISGGDSGDTQYF. For the CDR3, the DNA is TGTGCCAGCAGCCAGATTTCTGGCGGGGATAGCGGAGATACGCAGTATTTT.

J is TRBJ2-5 and V is TRBV27; no reliable D call. Trimming took off 4 bases at V and 4 bases at J, with 16 bases between the two ends. Germline V gives CDR1 MNHEY, CDR2 SMNVEV (reference sequence). The CDR3 is 15 amino acids. CDR3 region: CASSSRKAGRETQYF. Here the CDR3 DNA reads TGTGCCAGCAGTTCCCGCAAGGCTGGCCGAGAGACCCAGTACTTC.

The chain combines TRBV5-1 with TRBJ2-7, with 9 bases that match TRBD2. The CDR3 spans 16 residues. Germline V gives CDR1 SGHRS, CDR2 YFSETQ. Trimming cost V 0 bases and J 0 bases; bases outside gene matches: 4. DNA of the CDR3: TGCGCCAGCAGCTTGGGTAGCGGGGGTTACTCCTACGAGCAGTACGTC. This gives the protein CASSLGSGGYSYEQYV.

V usage is TRBV6-5 and J usage is TRBJ2-1; TRBD2 might be the D (5 bases). Per the germline V gene, CDR1 is MNHEY and CDR2 is SVGAGI. This CDR3 contains 11 residues. V dropped 11 bases and J dropped 7 bases, with 12 bases sitting between them. CDR3 residues: CAVGRRNEQFF. The CDR3 DNA reads as TGTGCCGTGGGGAGAAGAAATGAGCAGTTCTTC.

This clone was seen only a few times. V is TRBV21-1 and J is TRBJ2-7; the D call of TRBD1 is as the table states it, not checked on the DNA. TRBV21-1 is a recognized pseudogene. The CDR3 extends over 18 amino acids. DNA of the CDR3: TGTGCCAGCAGCAAACTGCCTACTCCCCGGGACAGGTCCTACGAGCAGTACGTC. This translates into CASSKLPTPRDRSYEQYV.

V usage is TRBV4-1 and J usage is TRBJ2-7, with 7 nucleotides matching TRBD2. This CDR3 has 14 amino acids. The V gene's germline CDR1 is MGHRA and CDR2 YSYEKL. J lost 2 bases, V lost 4 bases, and 5 bases had no gene match. CDR3 residues: CASSPGLSAYEQYV. The DNA of the CDR3 is TGCGCCAGCAGCCCGGGACTATCGGCCTACGAGCAGTACGTC.

The chain has TRBV9 and TRBJ2-3, with 11 bases aligning to TRBD2. Germline-derived CDR1 and CDR2 are SGDLS and YYNGEE. With 3 bases clipped from V and 6 bases from J, the junction kept 18 bases outside the gene matches. CDR3 length: 19 amino acids. The CDR3 loop is CASSELGLAGGRGADTQYF. Here the CDR3 DNA reads TGTGCCAGCAGCGAACTAGGGCTAGCGGGGGGACGGGGCGCGGATACGCAGTATTTT.

Only one count was recorded for this clone. The rearrangement joins TRBV27 to TRBJ2-7; TRBD1 aligns across 10 bases. V shed 8 bases, J shed 4 bases, and the junction held 8 bases outside the gene matches. From germline, CDR1 is MNHEY and CDR2 SMNVEV (reference sequence). The CDR3 has 14 residues. The CDR3 here is CASRRTGGGYEQYF. The CDR3 DNA follows: TGTGCCAGCCGCCGGACAGGGGGGGGATACGAGCAGTACTTC.

This chain links TRBV11-2 with TRBJ1-3; TRBD1 is a possible D gene (5 bases). Trimming removed 1 base from V and 4 bases from J, with 17 bases in between. Germline CDR1 and CDR2: SGHAT and FQNNGV. The CDR3 extends over 17 amino acids. The CDR3 nucleotides are TGTGCCAGCAGCTTAGTTTTCCCCAGGGATTCCGGAAACACCATATATTTT. Its protein product is CASSLVFPRDSGNTIYF.

The chain carries TRBV20-1 and TRBJ2-7; D gene uncertain. The CDR3 runs to 10 residues. Germline V gene sequence: CDR1 DFQATT, CDR2 SNEGSKA (reference sequence). CDR3 in amino acids: CSPTDYEQYF. The CDR3 DNA follows: TGCAGCCCGACGGACTACGAGCAGTACTTC.

The V and J genes are TRBV10-3 and TRBJ1-2; 8 bases are shared with TRBD1. Germline CDR1 and CDR2: ENHRY and SYGVKD. V lost 7 bases, J lost 4 bases, and 8 bases stayed unmatched. The CDR3 is made up of 14 amino acids. This CDR3 is CAITPGQDPYGYTF. CDR3 nucleotides: TGTGCCATCACCCCGGGACAGGACCCCTATGGCTACACCTTC.

The rearrangement joins TRBV20-1 to TRBJ2-7; tentatively, D is TRBD1 (6 bases). Trimming removed 3 bases at V and 3 bases at J, with 12 bases between. This CDR3 is 13 amino acids long. Germline CDR1 is DFQATT and CDR2 is SNEGSKA (reference sequence). The CDR3, as DNA: TGCAGTGCTAGTCTACAGGGAAGCTACGAGCAGTACGTC. It encodes CSASLQGSYEQYV.

This chain uses TRBV15 with TRBJ2-7; 9 bases are a match to TRBD1. This CDR3 is built from 15 residues. V gave up 8 bases and J gave up 1 base; unmatched junction bases: 9. Germline lookup yields CDR1 LNHNV and CDR2 YYDKDF (reference sequence). The DNA for the CDR3 is TGTGCCACCCGACAGGGGGTAACGATATCCTACGAGCAGTACGTC. It yields the protein CATRQGVTISYEQYV.